The rows below give T cell receptor beta chains drawn from one sample of a study of T-cell reconstitution after alpha-beta-depleted transplantation in children. TCRdb called the PCR reads again in MiXCR, with one record for every CDR3 protein. Among around 190,000 distinct CDR3 sequences listed, about 7% were seen once. Sequencing was performed on PBMCs, taken before TCRalphabeta/CD19-depleted stem cell transplant. The origin of the receptors is a boy aged 2 to 10 with acute lymphoblastic leukemia, due to receive a stem cell transplant. The CDR3 runs from the conserved cysteine through the conserved F or W. A D gene is named only where the DNA matches it firmly. Some rows mark clone size as missing; the rest say once, few, many or name a class of expanded clone.

>TRBJ2-3|TRBD2|many|TRBV12-3/TRBV12-4
CASSEGTRTDTQYF
TGTGCCAGCAGCGAAGGGACTAGGACAGATACGCAGTATTTT
>TRBJ1-5|.|many|TRBV28
CASSLGEQPQHF
TGTGCCAGCAGTTTAGGTGAGCAGCCCCAGCATTTT
>TRBJ2-1|TRBD2|few|TRBV11-3
CASSLSARGVRDEQFF
TGTGCCAGCAGCTTATCCGCCCGGGGGGTCCGCGATGAGCAGTTCTTC
>TRBJ1-1|.|many|TRBV6-2/TRBV6-3
CASSYGGGTVGNTEAFF
TGTGCCAGCAGTTACGGTGGAGGGACGGTGGGGAACACTGAAGCTTTCTTT
>TRBJ1-6|.|few|TRBV13
CASSIGSRGSPLHF
TGTGCCAGCAGCATCGGATCGCGGGGTTCACCCCTCCACTTT
>TRBJ2-7|TRBD2|.|TRBV12-3/TRBV12-4
CASSSRTSGSLGEQYF
TGTGCCAGCAGCTCCAGGACTAGCGGTAGCTTGGGGGAGCAGTACTTC
>TRBJ2-1|.|many|TRBV5-6
CASSPLGISSYNEQFF
TGTGCCAGCAGCCCGCTGGGAATTAGCTCCTACAATGAGCAGTTCTTC
>TRBJ2-1|TRBD2|few|TRBV6-2/TRBV6-3
CASSPSGNLGEQFF
TGTGCCAGCAGCCCTAGCGGGAACCTTGGTGAGCAGTTCTTC
>TRBJ1-1|.|few|TRBV6-5
CASSLDVGRTEAFF
TGTGCCAGCAGCTTAGATGTAGGGCGCACTGAAGCTTTCTTT
>TRBJ2-3|.|few|TRBV25-1
CASSELSDTQYF
TGTGCCAGCAGTGAATTGTCAGATACGCAGTATTTT
>TRBJ1-1|.|few|TRBV11-2
CASSFIGEGARVF
TGTGCCAGCAGCTTTATTGGCGAAGGGGCGCGGGTCTTT
>TRBJ2-1|.|few|TRBV11-3
CASSLRRSDNEQFF
TGTGCCAGCAGCCTTAGGAGGAGTGACAATGAGCAGTTCTTC
>TRBJ2-4|TRBD2|.|TRBV6-1
CASRDDLLAGGKQYF
TGTGCCAGCAGAGATGATCTACTAGCGGGAGGCAAACAGTACTTC
>TRBJ1-2|TRBD1|many|TRBV7-2
CASTREGASYGYTF
TGTGCCAGCACCAGGGAGGGGGCTAGCTATGGCTACACCTTC
>TRBJ2-5|.|few|TRBV24-1
CATSSVRGSAQYF
TGTGCCACCAGTAGCGTCCGGGGGAGTGCCCAGTACTTC
>TRBJ2-3|.|many|TRBV2
CASSVTIAGTQYF
TGTGCCAGCAGTGTAACAATAGCCGGTACGCAGTATTTT
>TRBJ2-7|.|many|TRBV18
CASSSEARGDEQYF
TGTGCCAGCTCTTCGGAGGCAAGGGGAGACGAGCAGTACTTC
>TRBJ2-1|.|many|TRBV28
CASRTAVRNEQFF
TGTGCCAGCAGAACTGCAGTAAGGAATGAGCAGTTCTTC
>TRBJ2-7|.|few|TRBV4-3
CASSHRVDYEQYF
TGCGCCAGCAGCCACCGGGTAGATTACGAGCAGTACTTC
>TRBJ1-1|.|few|TRBV9
CASSVAGNTEAFF
TGTGCCAGCAGCGTAGCGGGGAACACTGAAGCTTTCTTT
>TRBJ2-7|TRBD2|many|TRBV28
CASSFLPSGDSYEQYF
TGTGCCAGCAGTTTCTTGCCTAGCGGCGACTCCTACGAGCAGTACTTC
>TRBJ1-4|.|many|TRBV7-9
CASSLYLEKKLFF
TGTGCCAGCAGCTTATACCTCGAAAAAAAACTGTTTTTT
>TRBJ1-2|.|few|TRBV7-2
CASSQNREVRGNGYTF
TGTGCCAGCAGCCAAAACAGGGAGGTGAGGGGCAATGGCTACACCTTC
>TRBJ2-2|TRBD1|.|TRBV7-2
CASRYRGEAGELFF
TGTGCCAGCCGATACAGGGGGGAGGCCGGGGAGCTGTTTTTT
>TRBJ1-1|TRBD1|many|TRBV10-3
CAISDTGATEAFF
TGTGCCATCAGTGATACAGGGGCCACTGAAGCTTTCTTT
>TRBJ1-2|TRBD1|few|TRBV5-1
CASSAGTDRGYTF
TGCGCCAGCAGCGCAGGGACAGATCGTGGCTACACCTTC
>TRBJ2-2|.|many|TRBV4-2
CASSQEGGTITGELFF
TGTGCCAGCAGCCAAGAAGGTGGTACGATCACCGGGGAGCTGTTTTTT
>TRBJ1-5|.|few|TRBV7-8
CASSHKVNQPQHF
TGTGCCAGCAGCCACAAGGTCAATCAGCCCCAGCATTTT
>TRBJ2-5|.|many|TRBV27
CASSHTGETQYF
TGTGCCAGCAGCCATACAGGGGAGACCCAGTACTTC
>TRBJ2-7|.|many|TRBV12-3/TRBV12-4
CASRDSWSDEQYF
TGTGCCAGCAGGGACTCATGGTCCGACGAGCAGTACTTC
>TRBJ2-7|.|many|TRBV6-6
CASRGTNEQYF
TGTGCCAGCAGAGGTACGAACGAGCAGTACTTC
>TRBJ2-1|.|many|TRBV7-7
CASSLPGPNEQFF
TGTGCTAGCAGCTTACCCGGGCCCAATGAGCAGTTCTTC
>TRBJ2-2|.|many|TRBV5-1
CASSLAQPNTGELFF
TGCGCCAGCAGCTTGGCTCAGCCGAACACCGGGGAGCTGTTTTTT
>TRBJ2-2|TRBD1|.|TRBV7-9
CASSLPTGNPGELFF
TGTGCCAGCAGCTTACCGACAGGGAACCCCGGGGAGCTGTTTTTT
>TRBJ2-1|TRBD1|few|TRBV14
CASSLLDRSSYNEQFF
TGTGCCAGCAGCCTCCTGGACAGGAGCTCCTACAATGAGCAGTTCTTC
>TRBJ1-2|.|.|TRBV6-5
CASSYSRNYGYTF
TGTGCCAGCAGTTACTCAAGGAACTATGGCTACACCTTC
>TRBJ2-7|.|.|TRBV6-2/TRBV6-3
CASSYYGTYEQYF
TGTGCCAGCAGTTACTATGGAACCTACGAGCAGTACTTC
>TRBJ2-7|TRBD1|many|TRBV28
CASIPKEQGLYEQYF
TGTGCCAGCATCCCCAAAGAACAGGGGCTATACGAGCAGTACTTC
>TRBJ2-3|.|.|TRBV4-1
CASSQPGLRDTQYF
TGCGCCAGCAGCCAGCCGGGACTTAGAGATACGCAGTATTTT
>TRBJ2-5|TRBD1|many|TRBV28
CASSLYRLTGGETQYF
TGTGCCAGCAGCCTCTATCGACTGACAGGGGGCGAGACCCAGTACTTC
>TRBJ2-7|TRBD2|.|TRBV7-9
CASSSRRGSELFYEQYF
TGTGCCAGCAGCTCGAGGCGGGGGAGCGAACTTTTCTACGAGCAGTACTTC
>TRBJ1-5|.|few|TRBV7-2
CASSVGSEEPQHF
TGTGCCAGCAGCGTCGGTAGCGAGGAGCCCCAGCATTTT
>TRBJ2-4|.|.|TRBV6-2/TRBV6-3
CASSYGASWHIQYF
TGTGCCAGCAGTTATGGGGCATCTTGGCACATTCAGTACTTC
>TRBJ2-7|TRBD1|.|TRBV7-6
CASSLESPGTVAYEQYF
TGTGCCAGCAGCTTAGAGTCCCCCGGGACAGTCGCCTACGAGCAGTACTTC
>TRBJ2-3|TRBD2|many|TRBV20-1
CSARDRREKADTQYF
TGCAGTGCTAGAGATCGGCGGGAGAAAGCAGATACGCAGTATTTT
>TRBJ2-1|TRBD2|few|TRBV7-2
CASSFRTSAYNEQFF
TGTGCCAGCAGCTTTAGGACTAGCGCTTACAATGAGCAGTTCTTC
>TRBJ2-1|.|many|TRBV18
CASSPLPRGDEQFF
TGTGCCAGCTCACCCTTGCCCCGAGGGGATGAGCAGTTCTTC
>TRBJ2-2|.|many|TRBV5-1
CASSSGTGPSGGELFF
TGCGCCAGCAGCTCGGGGACCGGACCCAGCGGCGGGGAGCTGTTTTTT
>TRBJ1-2|.|few|TRBV3-1
CASSQERDGGGYTF
TGTGCCAGCAGCCAAGAAAGGGACGGTGGTGGCTACACCTTC
>TRBJ2-3|.|.|TRBV19
CASTYRSSTDTQYF
TGTGCCAGTACTTACAGATCAAGCACAGATACGCAGTATTTT
>TRBJ2-7|TRBD2|many|TRBV5-1
CASRTEPSGGTYEQYF
TGCGCCAGCAGGACCGAACCTAGCGGGGGGACCTACGAGCAGTACTTC
>TRBJ1-5|.|.|TRBV6-2/TRBV6-3
CASRHLQLNQPQHF
TGTGCCTCCCGACACTTACAACTCAATCAGCCCCAGCATTTT
>TRBJ2-7|.|many|TRBV2
CASSDVSTYEQYF
TGTGCCAGCAGTGACGTCTCCACCTACGAGCAGTACTTC
>TRBJ2-3|.|few|TRBV4-2
CASSQDSTVTDTQYF
TGTGCCAGCAGCCAAGACTCCACGGTCACAGATACGCAGTATTTT
>TRBJ2-1|.|medium-sized|TRBV12-3/TRBV12-4
CASTKPGHRNEQFF
TGTGCCAGCACCAAACCGGGACATAGGAATGAGCAGTTCTTC